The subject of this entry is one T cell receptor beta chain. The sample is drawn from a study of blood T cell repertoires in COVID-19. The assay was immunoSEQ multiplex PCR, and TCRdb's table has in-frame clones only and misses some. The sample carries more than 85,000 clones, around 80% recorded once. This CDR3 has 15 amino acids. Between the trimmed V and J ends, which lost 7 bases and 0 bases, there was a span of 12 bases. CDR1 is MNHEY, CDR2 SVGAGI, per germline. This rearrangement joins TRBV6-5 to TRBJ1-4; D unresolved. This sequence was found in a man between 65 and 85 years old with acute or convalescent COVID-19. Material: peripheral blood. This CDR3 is CASKIARTTNEKLFF. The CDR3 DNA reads TGTGCCAGCAAAATTGCGAGAACAACTAATGAAAAACTGTTTTTT.